A selection of T cell receptor beta chains follows, all from one sample in a study of T cell repertoires in cytomegalovirus infection. TCRdb recomputed calls from the reads with MiXCR, one row per CDR3 protein. The sample lists tens of thousands of distinct CDR3 sequences; about 4% were seen once. Sequenced input: PBMCs. Every receptor here comes from a human donor in good health (CMV status not recorded). Some clones in this sample may be carry-over from other donors' samples. CDR3s include the opening cysteine and the closing phenylalanine or tryptophan. The order of the fields is V gene, clone size, D gene, J gene, CDR3 DNA, CDR3 protein. The D gene is left open where the match is weak. Expanded clones are given a class, and other clones once, few, many or no size at all.

V gene: TRBV7-9; clone size: many; D gene: TRBD1; J gene: TRBJ2-3; CDR3 DNA: TGTGCCAGCAGTTTAAAAGGGACAGGGAGAAAATCAATGGATACGCAGTATTTT; CDR3 protein: CASSLKGTGRKSMDTQYF
V gene: TRBV13; clone size: few; D gene: .; J gene: TRBJ1-6; CDR3 DNA: TGTGCCAGCAGTGGGGTAGGGGCTGGGTCACCCCTCCACTTT; CDR3 protein: CASSGVGAGSPLHF
V gene: TRBV28; clone size: many; D gene: TRBD2; J gene: TRBJ2-4; CDR3 DNA: TGTGCCAGCAGTTTTTGGAGTGGGAGGGTGGAAAACATTCAGTACTTC; CDR3 protein: CASSFWSGRVENIQYF
V gene: TRBV7-6; clone size: many; D gene: .; J gene: TRBJ2-1; CDR3 DNA: TGTGCCAGCAGCTTATCGCCCAGTTCCAATGAGCAGTTCTTC; CDR3 protein: CASSLSPSSNEQFF
V gene: TRBV7-2; clone size: few; D gene: .; J gene: TRBJ1-6; CDR3 DNA: TGTGCCAGCAGCGGGGACCCGGGCATTAATTCACCCCTCCACTTT; CDR3 protein: CASSGDPGINSPLHF
V gene: TRBV19; clone size: many; D gene: .; J gene: TRBJ2-2; CDR3 DNA: TGTGCCACCTCGGGCACCGGGGAGCTGTTTTTT; CDR3 protein: CATSGTGELFF
V gene: TRBV12-3/TRBV12-4; clone size: many; D gene: .; J gene: TRBJ2-5; CDR3 DNA: TGTGCCAGCAGCCTTAATAGGGGATCAGGTGTTTCCCAAGAGACCCAGTACTTC; CDR3 protein: CASSLNRGSGVSQETQYF
V gene: TRBV28; clone size: many; D gene: .; J gene: TRBJ2-1; CDR3 DNA: TGTGCCAGCAGTTACCTCGGTTTGGGTAATGAGCAGTTCTTC; CDR3 protein: CASSYLGLGNEQFF
V gene: TRBV7-9; clone size: many; D gene: .; J gene: TRBJ1-1; CDR3 DNA: TGTGCCAGCAGCTTAGGATATACTGAAGCTTTCTTT; CDR3 protein: CASSLGYTEAFF
V gene: TRBV7-2; clone size: many; D gene: .; J gene: TRBJ1-2; CDR3 DNA: TGTGCCAGCAGCCTCGGGAACGAAGCGTACTATGGCTACACCTTC; CDR3 protein: CASSLGNEAYYGYTF
V gene: TRBV7-3; clone size: many; D gene: TRBD1; J gene: TRBJ2-2; CDR3 DNA: TGTGCCAGCAGCTTAACGGGACAGGGAAGGGGCGACACCGGGGAGCTGTTTTTT; CDR3 protein: CASSLTGQGRGDTGELFF
V gene: TRBV7-2; clone size: many; D gene: TRBD1; J gene: TRBJ1-2; CDR3 DNA: TGTGCCAGCAGCTCCGGGACAGGCCATCGTCGGAGCTACACCTTC; CDR3 protein: CASSSGTGHRRSYTF
V gene: TRBV6-2/TRBV6-3; clone size: many; D gene: .; J gene: TRBJ1-5; CDR3 DNA: TGTGCCAGCAGTTTCTGGGGGGCGGTTCAGCCCCAGCATTTT; CDR3 protein: CASSFWGAVQPQHF
V gene: TRBV20-1; clone size: many; D gene: .; J gene: TRBJ1-6; CDR3 DNA: TGCAGTGCTAGAGTGTCGGGGACATCACCCCTCCACTTT; CDR3 protein: CSARVSGTSPLHF
V gene: TRBV3-1; clone size: many; D gene: TRBD2; J gene: TRBJ2-1; CDR3 DNA: TGTGCCAGCAGCCGGGGACTAGCGGGAATGGTGCAGTTCTTC; CDR3 protein: CASSRGLAGMVQFF
V gene: TRBV12-3/TRBV12-4; clone size: .; D gene: .; J gene: TRBJ1-4; CDR3 DNA: TGTGCCAGCCTTGAGGGGGGTTTTAATGAAAAACTGTTTTTT; CDR3 protein: CASLEGGFNEKLFF
V gene: TRBV10-3; clone size: many; D gene: .; J gene: TRBJ2-3; CDR3 DNA: TGTGCCAGTAAGGCGGACCTAGGCTCGGATACGCAGTATTTT; CDR3 protein: CASKADLGSDTQYF
V gene: TRBV7-3; clone size: many; D gene: TRBD2; J gene: TRBJ2-1; CDR3 DNA: TGTGCCAGCAGCTTGTACGGGGGGTACAATGAGCAGTTCTTC; CDR3 protein: CASSLYGGYNEQFF
V gene: TRBV7-2; clone size: many; D gene: TRBD2; J gene: TRBJ2-1; CDR3 DNA: TGTGCCAGCAGCTTAGTGGGACTAGCGGGAACCTACAATGAGCAGTTCTTC; CDR3 protein: CASSLVGLAGTYNEQFF
V gene: TRBV4-3; clone size: many; D gene: TRBD2; J gene: TRBJ2-1; CDR3 DNA: TGCGCCAGCAGCCAGACTAGCGGGAATGAGCAGTTCTTC; CDR3 protein: CASSQTSGNEQFF
V gene: TRBV7-8; clone size: many; D gene: TRBD2; J gene: TRBJ2-3; CDR3 DNA: TGTGCCAGCAGCTTAGGTCTAGCGGGGGTCACAGATACGCAGTATTTT; CDR3 protein: CASSLGLAGVTDTQYF
V gene: TRBV7-8; clone size: many; D gene: TRBD2; J gene: TRBJ2-1; CDR3 DNA: TGTGCCAGCAGCCCCACCCCTAGCGGGAGTTTCAATGAGCAGTTCTTC; CDR3 protein: CASSPTPSGSFNEQFF
V gene: TRBV6-2/TRBV6-3; clone size: many; D gene: .; J gene: TRBJ2-4; CDR3 DNA: TGTGCCAGCAGACACCCGGGACGCTCGGCCTTC; CDR3 protein: CASRHPGRSAF
V gene: TRBV5-4; clone size: many; D gene: .; J gene: TRBJ2-3; CDR3 DNA: TGTGCCAGCAGCTTGGGCCGGAGTCAGAGTTCTGATACGCAGTATTTT; CDR3 protein: CASSLGRSQSSDTQYF
V gene: TRBV19; clone size: many; D gene: TRBD1; J gene: TRBJ2-5; CDR3 DNA: TGTGCCAGTAGTTCGTCCGGGACAGGGGGCCGGGAGACCCAGTACTTC; CDR3 protein: CASSSSGTGGRETQYF
V gene: TRBV5-6; clone size: many; D gene: .; J gene: TRBJ2-7; CDR3 DNA: TGTGCCAGCAGCCTAATTGGCGGGGTCTACGAGCAGTACTTC; CDR3 protein: CASSLIGGVYEQYF
V gene: TRBV11-2; clone size: many; D gene: TRBD2; J gene: TRBJ2-2; CDR3 DNA: TGTGCCAGCAGCATTAGCGGGAACGGGGAGCTGTTTTTT; CDR3 protein: CASSISGNGELFF
V gene: TRBV4-1; clone size: many; D gene: TRBD2; J gene: TRBJ2-7; CDR3 DNA: TGCGCCAGCAGCCCCAGACGAGCGGGAGGGGTCGGCTCCTACGAGCAGTACTTC; CDR3 protein: CASSPRRAGGVGSYEQYF
V gene: TRBV20-1; clone size: many; D gene: .; J gene: TRBJ2-1; CDR3 DNA: TGCAGTGCTAGAGATGGCCGCAGGGGAATCAATGAGCAGTTCTTC; CDR3 protein: CSARDGRRGINEQFF
V gene: TRBV28; clone size: many; D gene: .; J gene: TRBJ1-2; CDR3 DNA: TGTGCCAGCAGTTTGAACGGGGCTGTAACGGGCTACACCTTC; CDR3 protein: CASSLNGAVTGYTF
V gene: TRBV7-2; clone size: many; D gene: TRBD2; J gene: TRBJ2-7; CDR3 DNA: TGTGCCAGCCGAACGGGACTAGCGGGAGGGCAGCAGTACTTC; CDR3 protein: CASRTGLAGGQQYF
V gene: TRBV2; clone size: few; D gene: TRBD1; J gene: TRBJ1-5; CDR3 DNA: TGTGCCAGCGGCCCCCAAATCCAGACAGGGATCAATCAGCCCCAGCATTTT; CDR3 protein: CASGPQIQTGINQPQHF
V gene: TRBV28; clone size: many; D gene: TRBD2; J gene: TRBJ2-3; CDR3 DNA: TGTGCCAGCAGTGAACAGCGGGGCAGCACAGATACGCAGTATTTT; CDR3 protein: CASSEQRGSTDTQYF
V gene: TRBV7-2; clone size: many; D gene: .; J gene: TRBJ2-1; CDR3 DNA: TGTGCCAGCAGCTTTGGGGGGTCAAGCAATGAGCAGTTCTTC; CDR3 protein: CASSFGGSSNEQFF
V gene: TRBV7-2; clone size: many; D gene: .; J gene: TRBJ2-2; CDR3 DNA: TGTGCCAGCAGCCGCATCGGCGTCGGGAGATTGTTCGGGGAGCTGTTTTTT; CDR3 protein: CASSRIGVGRLFGELFF
V gene: TRBV7-2; clone size: many; D gene: TRBD2; J gene: TRBJ2-5; CDR3 DNA: TGTGCCAGCAGCTTAGCCCTAGCGGGGGGAGAGACCCAGTACTTC; CDR3 protein: CASSLALAGGETQYF
V gene: TRBV28; clone size: many; D gene: .; J gene: TRBJ1-2; CDR3 DNA: TGTGCCAGCAGGAACAGGGTCCCGGGGGGCTACACCTTC; CDR3 protein: CASRNRVPGGYTF
V gene: TRBV28; clone size: many; D gene: TRBD2; J gene: TRBJ2-3; CDR3 DNA: TGTGCCAGCAGTCCTTCGGGACTAGCGGGAAGCACAGATACGCAGTATTTT; CDR3 protein: CASSPSGLAGSTDTQYF
V gene: TRBV7-2; clone size: many; D gene: .; J gene: TRBJ1-1; CDR3 DNA: TGTGCCAGCAGCTTAAACTCCGCTGAAGCTTTCTTT; CDR3 protein: CASSLNSAEAFF
V gene: TRBV7-6; clone size: many; D gene: .; J gene: TRBJ2-1; CDR3 DNA: TGTGCCAGCAGCGAGGGACAATACAATGAGCAGTTCTTC; CDR3 protein: CASSEGQYNEQFF
V gene: TRBV28; clone size: many; D gene: .; J gene: TRBJ1-5; CDR3 DNA: TGTGCCAGCACCTTAGGGGGGGTGAGCAATCAGCCCCAGCATTTT; CDR3 protein: CASTLGGVSNQPQHF
V gene: TRBV29-1; clone size: many; D gene: .; J gene: TRBJ2-1; CDR3 DNA: TGCAGCGTTGCCCCTAGAGGGTTCAATGAGCAGTTCTTC; CDR3 protein: CSVAPRGFNEQFF
V gene: TRBV12-3/TRBV12-4; clone size: many; D gene: .; J gene: TRBJ1-2; CDR3 DNA: TGTGCCAGCAGTCCACGGGGGAATATGGACTATGGCTACACCTTC; CDR3 protein: CASSPRGNMDYGYTF
V gene: TRBV7-8; clone size: many; D gene: TRBD1; J gene: TRBJ1-1; CDR3 DNA: TGTGCCAGCAGCTTATTGCTGACAGGGATATCGGGTGAAGCTTTCTTT; CDR3 protein: CASSLLLTGISGEAFF
V gene: TRBV28; clone size: many; D gene: TRBD2; J gene: TRBJ2-7; CDR3 DNA: TGTGCCAGCAGTTGGGTAGCGGGGAGACGCGAGCAGTACTTC; CDR3 protein: CASSWVAGRREQYF
V gene: TRBV7-2; clone size: many; D gene: TRBD1; J gene: TRBJ2-7; CDR3 DNA: TGTGCCAGCAGCTTCGGCCGGGACAGTGGATTCGTAGAGCAGTACTTC; CDR3 protein: CASSFGRDSGFVEQYF
V gene: TRBV7-3; clone size: many; D gene: TRBD2; J gene: TRBJ2-1; CDR3 DNA: TGTGCCAGCAGCTTACTAGCGGGATATGAGCAGTTCTTC; CDR3 protein: CASSLLAGYEQFF
V gene: TRBV12-3/TRBV12-4; clone size: many; D gene: TRBD1; J gene: TRBJ1-5; CDR3 DNA: TGTGCCAGCAGTTTTTTCCTCGGGACAGGGGGCTTGGGTAGCAATCAGCCCCAGCATTTT; CDR3 protein: CASSFFLGTGGLGSNQPQHF
V gene: TRBV2; clone size: many; D gene: .; J gene: TRBJ2-5; CDR3 DNA: TGTGCCAGCAAGCTCGGGAGATTAGGACTACATCAAGAGACCCAGTACTTC; CDR3 protein: CASKLGRLGLHQETQYF